The sequence of this T cell receptor (beta chain) was determined in a study of low-dose radiotherapy and immunotherapy resistance in tumors. At the level of the study: A dose of 0.5 Gy per fraction was delivered to Cohort 1 every 2 weeks, for a total of 6.5 Gy. Intravenous ipilimumab 1 mg/kg every six weeks was given with nivolumab 240 mg every two weeks.

Alpha- and beta-chain coverage of first-strand cDNA came from TRAV- and TRBV-specific primers. TCRs were put through approximately 21 PCR cycles of amplification with Phusion. A constant-region primer and the V-primer adapter served as the primer pair. Isolated mRNA underwent amplification via in vitro transcription. Each CDR3 protein gets one entry after TCRdb re-called the reads with MiXCR. Of about 100,000 distinct CDR3 sequences listed, under 25% were seen once; the top ten hold 4.1%. This sample's time point: after trial treatment. Indicated treatment: LDRT plus nivolumab, ipilimumab, low-dose cyclophosphamide and aspirin (RACIN trial). The therapy administered to donors comprised nivolumab, ipilimumab, aspirin, low-dose cyclophosphamide and low-dose radiotherapy. This clonotype was counted at least ten times. Sequenced here: PBMCs, sampled after low-dose radiotherapy plus immunotherapy. This sequence was found in a male donor with prostate cancer.

CDR3 nucleotides: TGCACCACCTCCCCAACGGATGGCTACACCTTC. Its protein is CTTSPTDGYTF. This chain links TRBV20-1 with TRBJ1-2, with no clear D. Germline V gene sequence: CDR1 DFQATT, CDR2 SNEGSKA (reference sequence). The length of the CDR3 is 11 residues.